The clone carrying this T cell receptor beta chain was seen ten or more times. What it binds is unknown. The data derive from a study of T cell repertoires in cytomegalovirus infection. General study findings and limits: HLA-C-restricted CMV-specific TCR beta clonotypes were dominant in the ex vivo response.

This CDR3 region has 16 residues. V lost 2 bases, J lost 3 bases, and 7 bases stayed unmatched. Per germline, CDR1 LNHDA and CDR2 SQIVND (reference sequence). TCRdb re-called the reads through MiXCR, storing one row per CDR3 protein. The data show about 440,000 distinct CDR3 sequences, approximately 32% seen once. V gene TRBV19 combines with J gene TRBJ2-1; 7 bases agree with TRBD1. This clonotype originated in a human donor in good health (CMV status not recorded). Some clones in this sample may be carry-over from other donors' samples. Sequencing was done on a sample of PBMCs. The CDR3 nucleotides read TGTGCCAGTAGTATAACCTGGACAGGCAACTACAATGAGCAGTTCTTC. As protein: CASSITWTGNYNEQFF.